The following is a TCR beta chain sequence with its context. The antigen is not known. This specimen belongs to a study of radiation and T cells in renal cell carcinoma. About the research overall: Nephrectomy followed 15 Gy stereotactic body radiation by 4 weeks. Study-wide findings and caveats: In blood, top tumor clones expanded by 2 weeks, shrinking by 4.

Time point specified: baseline pretreatment blood. Treatment here: 15 Gy SBRT to primary tumor, nephrectomy 4 weeks later. Serial blood draws occurred at baseline and 2 and 4 weeks post-SBRT. This renal cell carcinoma was of the clear cell type. Profiling relied on immunoSEQ multiplex PCR, and the TCRdb table lists in-frame clones only, not all of them. The repertoire holds about 140,000 clones, approximately 87% seen once, with under 30% in the top ten. Germline loops: CDR1 SGHVS, CDR2 FQNEAQ. V lost 5 bases, J lost 7 bases, and 17 bases lay in between. CDR3 length: 14 amino acids. The clonotype originates from a woman between 50 and 59 years old with renal cell carcinoma. The V and J genes are TRBV7-8 and TRBJ1-2; D gene unclear. This specimen was blood, taken from a patient whose treatment included radiotherapy and nephrectomy. This CDR3 reads CASSPSYGFGGYTF. As DNA, the CDR3 is TGTGCCAGCAGCCCGTCCTATGGGTTCGGTGGCTACACCTTC.